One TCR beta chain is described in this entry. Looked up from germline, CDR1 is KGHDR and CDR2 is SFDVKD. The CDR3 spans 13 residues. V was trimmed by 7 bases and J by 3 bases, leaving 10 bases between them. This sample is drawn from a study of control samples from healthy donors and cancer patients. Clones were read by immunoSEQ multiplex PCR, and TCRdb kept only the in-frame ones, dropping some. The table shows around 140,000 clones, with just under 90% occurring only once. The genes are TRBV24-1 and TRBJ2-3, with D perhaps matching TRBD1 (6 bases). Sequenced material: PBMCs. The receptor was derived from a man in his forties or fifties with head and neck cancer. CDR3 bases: TGTGCCACCAGACCTCAGGGGACAGATACGCAGTATTTT. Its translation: CATRPQGTDTQYF.